This TCR beta chain came from a study of T cells in Graves' hyperthyroidism and ophthalmopathy. Those with hyperthyroidism were 18 to 65 years old, newly diagnosed, and ill for under 2 months. Diagnosis rested on symptoms, serum thyroxine and TRAb, thyroid ultrasound, and orbital computed tomography. The CDR3 runs to 13 residues. V gave up 0 bases and J gave up 7 bases, with 6 bases separating them. Germline CDR1 is LNHNV and CDR2 is YYDKDF (reference sequence). From RNA transcripts, TCR beta CDR3 regions were amplified. HTBI primers were used for first-round RT-PCR of the TCR CDR3. Each CDR3 protein is one row after TCRdb ran MiXCR on the multiplex PCR reads. The sample carries hundreds of thousands of distinct CDR3 sequences, approximately 15% recorded once.

This chain connects TRBV15 to TRBJ1-4; no firm D call. The material sequenced was blood. The sequence derives from a woman aged 18-35 years with Graves' hyperthyroidism. The CDR3: CATSRDAPEKLFF. Written as DNA, the CDR3 is TGTGCCACCAGCAGAGATGCCCCTGAAAAACTGTTTTTT.